These 11 T cell receptor beta chains were all obtained from the same sample, sequenced in a study of T-cell memory formation after mild COVID-19 (dated by TCRdb to the early 2020s). Library generation was performed with 5' RACE. Reads for this sample came from an Illumina NovaSeq 6000. TCRdb redid the processing of the public reads, applying fastp at Q25 and MiXCR, and retained in-frame beta chains. Rows merge per CDR3 protein into single entries with the most common DNA and genes. The sample data list some 440,000 distinct CDR3 sequences, and around a quarter of these were observed just once. The ten largest clones take up around 12% of the sample. Input material: PBMCs or a T cell subset sorted from them (not recorded which). The receptors were sampled from an adult woman who had mild COVID-19 (a few samples of this study predate the infection). The sample titles of this study are shuffled in the database, so cell type and time point are left out; the donor was told from shared clones.

This clonotype turned up a few times. The V call is TRBV27, the J call TRBJ2-5; D is undetermined. The CDR3 has 13 amino acids. V shed 4 bases and J shed 4 bases, with 10 bases lying between them. Germline CDR1 is MNHEY and CDR2 is SMNVEV (reference sequence). The CDR3 nucleotides read TGTGCCAGCAGTTCGTCGGCCCGAGAGACCCAGTACTTC. It encodes CASSSSARETQYF.

The chain couples TRBV24-1 to TRBJ2-3; a possible D gene is TRBD2 (7 bases). The V and J ends lost 0 bases and 3 bases respectively, with 15 bases between them. CDR3 length equals 17 residues. Germline CDR1 and CDR2: KGHDR and SFDVKD. The CDR3, as DNA: TGTGCCACCAGTGATTTGCGAGGGGCGGGGGCAACAGATACGCAGTATTTT. Translating it yields CATSDLRGAGATDTQYF.

The genes are TRBV29-1 and TRBJ2-2; D remains unclear. This CDR3 comprises 11 residues. Per germline, CDR1 SQVTM and CDR2 ANQGSEA. V was trimmed by 2 bases and J by 7 bases, leaving 5 bases between them. CDR3 in DNA: TGCAGCGTTGAACATAACGGGGAGCTGTTTTTT. It yields the protein CSVEHNGELFF.

As regards this clonotype: The junction differs from germline at one of its ends, possibly a read error. The genes are TRBV3-1 and TRBJ2-2; the D gene is possibly TRBD2 (5 bases). This CDR3 spans 15 amino acids. Germline CDR1 reads LGHDT; CDR2 reads YNNKEL (reference sequence). This CDR3 is CASSPIGPSTGELYF. DNA of the CDR3: TGTGCCAGCAGCCCAATTGGGCCCAGCACCGGGGAGCTGTATTTT. Using reference TRBV3-1 and TRBJ2-2 for the parts outside the CDR3, the full variable domain is DTAVSQTPKYLVTQMGNDKSIKCEQNLGHDTMYWYKQDSKKFLKIMFSYNNKELIINETVPNRFSPKSPDKAHLNLHINSLELGDSAVYFCASSPIGPSTGELYFGEGSRLTVL.

The genes are TRBV15 and TRBJ2-5; the match to TRBD2 covers 11 bases. Germline CDR1 LNHNV, CDR2 YYDKDF (reference sequence). This CDR3 contains 14 residues. Unmatched junction bases numbered 2, after V lost 5 bases and J lost 3 bases. Here the CDR3 reads CATSGSGGEETQYF. The CDR3 DNA reads as TGTGCCACCAGCGGTAGCGGGGGGGAAGAGACCCAGTACTTC.

This clonotype occurred a few times. The chain links TRBV28 to TRBJ2-3, with unresolved D. The germline V gene encodes CDR1 MDHEN and CDR2 SYDVKM. Trimming shortened V by 6 bases and J by 6 bases, and 10 bases separated the two germline ends. The CDR3 covers 12 residues. The chain's CDR3 is CASRTVGDTQYF. The CDR3 DNA reads as TGTGCCAGCAGGACCGTTGGGGATACGCAGTATTTT.

The genes are TRBV4-3 and TRBJ2-1; a weak D match, TRBD2 (5 bases). CDR1 is LGHNA, CDR2 YSLEER, per germline. The CDR3 spans 13 residues. V lost 1 base and J 9 bases, leaving 10 bases between the germline ends. CDR3 region: CASSQAASTEQFF. CDR3 bases: TGCGCCAGCAGCCAAGCTGCTAGCACTGAGCAGTTCTTC.

There are many counts of this clonotype. Mismatch with germline at one junction end may stem from a read error. The rearrangement joins TRBV5-1 to TRBJ2-3, with D unresolved. Looked up from germline, CDR1 is SGHRS and CDR2 is YFSETQ. CDR3 length equals 12 residues. The CDR3 here is CASSSFTDTQYF. DNA for the CDR3: TGTGCCAGCAGCTCCTTTACAGATACGCAGTATTTT.

The J gene is TRBJ2-5, the V gene TRBV24-1, with 10 bases that match TRBD2. The V segment lost 2 bases and the J segment 2 bases; nucleotides outside the gene matches: 4. The length of the CDR3 is 16 residues. Per germline, CDR1 KGHDR and CDR2 SFDVKD. The CDR3, as DNA: TGTGCCACCAGTGATTCCTGGACTAGCGGACAAGAGACCCAGTACTTC. It translates to CATSDSWTSGQETQYF.

This clonotype has more than one count but fewer than ten. The rearrangement uses TRBV5-1 and TRBJ1-5; 12 positions agree with TRBD1. This CDR3 is 18 amino acids long. From germline, CDR1 is SGHRS and CDR2 YFSETQ. V shed 4 bases, J shed 5 bases, and the junction held 13 bases outside the gene matches. This CDR3 is CASSNGTGGPYNHQPQHF. The DNA of the CDR3 is TGCGCCAGCAGCAATGGGACAGGGGGCCCGTACAATCATCAGCCCCAGCATTTT.

This chain links TRBV7-2 with TRBJ2-5; D might be TRBD1 (6 bases). Trimming removed 1 base at V and 7 bases at J, with 13 bases between. Germline V CDR1 and CDR2: SGHTA, FQGNSA. The CDR3 is 14 residues long. CDR3 DNA: TGTGCCAGCAGCTTAGGGGGCAGAGGGGGGACCCAGTACTTC. Protein sequence: CASSLGGRGGTQYF.